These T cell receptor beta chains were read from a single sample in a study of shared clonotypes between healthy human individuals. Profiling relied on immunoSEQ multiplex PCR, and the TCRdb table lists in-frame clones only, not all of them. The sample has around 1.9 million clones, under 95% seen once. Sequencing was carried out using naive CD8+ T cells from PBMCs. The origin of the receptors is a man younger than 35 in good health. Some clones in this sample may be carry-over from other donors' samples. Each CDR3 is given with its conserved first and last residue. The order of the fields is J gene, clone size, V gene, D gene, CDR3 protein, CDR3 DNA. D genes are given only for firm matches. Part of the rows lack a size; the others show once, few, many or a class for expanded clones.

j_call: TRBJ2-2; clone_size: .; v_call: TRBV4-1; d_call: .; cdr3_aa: CASSWPRNTGELFF; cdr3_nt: TGCGCCAGCAGCTGGCCTCGGAACACCGGGGAGCTGTTTTTT
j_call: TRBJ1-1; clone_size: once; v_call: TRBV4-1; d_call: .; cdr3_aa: CASSHGVGNTEAFF; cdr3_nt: TGCGCCAGCAGCCACGGGGTGGGTAACACTGAAGCTTTCTTT
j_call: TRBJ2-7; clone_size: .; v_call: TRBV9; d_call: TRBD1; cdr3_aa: CASSPGQESSYEQYF; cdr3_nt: TGTGCCAGCAGCCCCGGACAGGAGAGCTCCTACGAGCAGTACTTC
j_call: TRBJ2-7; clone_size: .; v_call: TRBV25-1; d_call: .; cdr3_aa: CASSPGTIVYLGEQYF; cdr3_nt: TGTGCCAGCAGTCCCGGGACGATTGTCTACCTAGGCGAGCAGTACTTC
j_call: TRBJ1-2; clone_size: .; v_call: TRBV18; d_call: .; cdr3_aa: CASVPEGSPNYGYTF; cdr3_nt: TGTGCCAGCGTCCCAGAGGGCAGTCCTAACTATGGCTACACCTTC
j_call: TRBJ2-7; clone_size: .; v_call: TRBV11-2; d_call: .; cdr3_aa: CASSYITGWSYEQYF; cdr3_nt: TGTGCCAGCAGCTACATAACAGGGTGGTCCTACGAGCAGTACTTC
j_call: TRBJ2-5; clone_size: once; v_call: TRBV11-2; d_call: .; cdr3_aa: CASSTKVPGVRETQYF; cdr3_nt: TGTGCCAGCAGCACCAAGGTGCCGGGAGTCAGGGAGACCCAGTACTTC
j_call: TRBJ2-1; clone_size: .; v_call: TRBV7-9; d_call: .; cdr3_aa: CASSLARDNEQFF; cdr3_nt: TGTGCCAGCAGCTTAGCAAGAGACAATGAGCAGTTCTTC
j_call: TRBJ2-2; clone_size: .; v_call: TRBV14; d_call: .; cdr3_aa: CASSHRGGTGELFF; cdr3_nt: TGTGCCAGCAGCCACAGGGGCGGCACCGGGGAGCTGTTTTTT
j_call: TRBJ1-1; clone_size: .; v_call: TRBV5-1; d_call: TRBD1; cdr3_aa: CASSLRPGGGNMNTEAFF; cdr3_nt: TGCGCCAGCAGCTTGCGCCCAGGGGGTGGTAACATGAACACTGAAGCTTTCTTT
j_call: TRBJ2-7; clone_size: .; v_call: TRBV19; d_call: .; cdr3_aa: CASSMGVSLEQYF; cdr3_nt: TGTGCCAGTAGTATGGGAGTGAGTCTGGAGCAGTACTTC
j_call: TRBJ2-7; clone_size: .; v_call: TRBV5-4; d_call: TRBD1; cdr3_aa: CASSRGQLAYEQYF; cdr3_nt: TGTGCCAGCAGCCGGGGACAGTTAGCCTACGAGCAGTACTTC
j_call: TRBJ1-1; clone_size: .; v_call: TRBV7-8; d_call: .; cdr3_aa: CASSAQPDSSRWAFF; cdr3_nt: TGTGCCAGCAGCGCCCAGCCCGACAGTTCCCGTTGGGCTTTCTTT
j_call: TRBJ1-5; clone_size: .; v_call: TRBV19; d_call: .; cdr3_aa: CASSIFGVSNQPQHF; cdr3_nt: TGTGCCAGTAGTATTTTTGGAGTTAGCAATCAGCCCCAGCATTTT
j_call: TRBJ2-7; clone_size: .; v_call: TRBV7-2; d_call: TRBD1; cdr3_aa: CASSLGFGTGAYEQYF; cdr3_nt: TGTGCCAGCAGCTTAGGGTTCGGGACAGGCGCCTACGAGCAGTACTTC
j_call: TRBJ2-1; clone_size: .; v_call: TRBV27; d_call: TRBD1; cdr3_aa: CASSWTGGSYNEQFF; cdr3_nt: TGTGCCAGCAGCTGGACAGGGGGATCCTACAATGAGCAGTTCTTC
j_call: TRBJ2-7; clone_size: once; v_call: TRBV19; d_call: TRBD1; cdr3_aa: CASTAGTAYEQYF; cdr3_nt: TGTGCCAGTACTGCCGGGACAGCCTACGAGCAGTACTTC
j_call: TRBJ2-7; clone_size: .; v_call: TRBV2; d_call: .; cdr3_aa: CASSLVQGSEQYF; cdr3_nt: TGTGCCAGCAGTCTCGTACAGGGAAGCGAGCAGTACTTC
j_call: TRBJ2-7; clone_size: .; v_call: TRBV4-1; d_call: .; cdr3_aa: CASSQGEDSSYEQYF; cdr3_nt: TGCGCCAGCAGCCAAGGTGAGGACAGCTCCTACGAGCAGTACTTC
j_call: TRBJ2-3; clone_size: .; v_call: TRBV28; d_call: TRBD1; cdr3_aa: CASSSQNHDWTGVKRDTQYF; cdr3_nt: TGTGCCAGCAGTTCTCAAAATCATGACTGGACAGGGGTAAAGAGGGATACGCAGTATTTT
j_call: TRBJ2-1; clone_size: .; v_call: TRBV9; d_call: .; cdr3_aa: CASSGGPYNEQFF; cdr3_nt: TGTGCCAGCAGCGGAGGGCCCTACAATGAGCAGTTCTTC
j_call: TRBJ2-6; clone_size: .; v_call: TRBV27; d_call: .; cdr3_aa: CASSSRTVNSGANVLTF; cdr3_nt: TGTGCCAGCAGTTCTCGGACAGTAAACTCTGGGGCCAACGTCCTGACTTTC
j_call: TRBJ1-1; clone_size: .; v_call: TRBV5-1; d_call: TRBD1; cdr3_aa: CASRTGQMNTEAFF; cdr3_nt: TGCGCCAGCAGGACGGGACAGATGAACACTGAAGCTTTCTTT
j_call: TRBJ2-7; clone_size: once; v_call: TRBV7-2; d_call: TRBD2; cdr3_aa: CASSSGTSGSSYEQYF; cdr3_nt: TGTGCCAGCAGCTCGGGGACTAGCGGGAGCTCCTACGAGCAGTACTTC
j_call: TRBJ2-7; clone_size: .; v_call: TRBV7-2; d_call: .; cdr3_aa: CASSLVGSGSSYEQYF; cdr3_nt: TGTGCCAGCAGCTTAGTCGGATCGGGGAGCTCCTACGAGCAGTACTTC
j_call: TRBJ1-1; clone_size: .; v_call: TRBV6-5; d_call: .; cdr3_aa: CASSSTRTGTEAFF; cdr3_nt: TGTGCCAGCAGTTCGACACGGACGGGGACTGAAGCTTTCTTT
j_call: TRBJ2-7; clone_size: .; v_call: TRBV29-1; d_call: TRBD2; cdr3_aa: CSVLASGILRQYF; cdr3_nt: TGCAGCGTTTTGGCTAGCGGGATTCTAAGGCAGTACTTC
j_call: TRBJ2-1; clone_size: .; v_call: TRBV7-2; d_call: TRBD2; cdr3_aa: CASSLWLAGTERGNEQFF; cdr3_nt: TGTGCCAGCAGCTTGTGGCTAGCGGGAACAGAGAGGGGCAATGAGCAGTTCTTC
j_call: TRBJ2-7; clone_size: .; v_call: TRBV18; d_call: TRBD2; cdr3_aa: CASSPSRLAGASEQYF; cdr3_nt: TGTGCCAGCTCACCAAGTCGGCTAGCGGGGGCCTCCGAGCAGTACTTC
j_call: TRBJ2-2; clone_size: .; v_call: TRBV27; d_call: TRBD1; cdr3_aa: CASSRQWDRENGELFF; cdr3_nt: TGTGCCAGCAGCCGCCAATGGGACAGGGAAAACGGGGAGCTGTTTTTT
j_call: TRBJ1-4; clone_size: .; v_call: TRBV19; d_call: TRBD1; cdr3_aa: CASTQKGMAWDRGNEKLFF; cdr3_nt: TGTGCCAGTACCCAGAAGGGTATGGCCTGGGACAGGGGAAATGAAAAACTGTTTTTT
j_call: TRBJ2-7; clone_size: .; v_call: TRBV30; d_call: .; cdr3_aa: CAWSVGGGSLTSYEQYF; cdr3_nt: TGTGCCTGGAGTGTGGGTGGCGGCAGTCTCACCTCCTACGAGCAGTACTTC
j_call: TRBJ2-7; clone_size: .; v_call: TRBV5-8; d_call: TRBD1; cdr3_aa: CASSLGDRGSHEQYF; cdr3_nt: TGTGCCAGCAGCTTGGGGGACAGGGGGTCCCACGAGCAGTACTTC
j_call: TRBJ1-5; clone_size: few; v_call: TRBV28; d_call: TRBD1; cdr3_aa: CASSQTGGSNQPQHF; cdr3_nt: TGTGCCAGCAGTCAGACAGGGGGTAGCAATCAGCCCCAGCATTTT
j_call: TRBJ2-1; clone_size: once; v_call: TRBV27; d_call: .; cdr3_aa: CASNPRLGGYEQFF; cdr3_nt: TGTGCCAGCAACCCACGGCTGGGGGGCTATGAGCAGTTCTTC
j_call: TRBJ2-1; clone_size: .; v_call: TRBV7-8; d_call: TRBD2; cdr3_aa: CASSHSSGASSYNEQFF; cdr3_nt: TGTGCCAGCAGCCATTCTAGCGGGGCCAGCTCCTACAATGAGCAGTTCTTC
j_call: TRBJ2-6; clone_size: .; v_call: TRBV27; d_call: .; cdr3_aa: CASSLVLLGSGANVLTF; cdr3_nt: TGTGCCAGCAGTTTGGTTCTCTTGGGATCTGGGGCCAACGTCCTGACTTTC
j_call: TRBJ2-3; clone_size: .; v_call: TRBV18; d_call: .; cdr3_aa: CASSPRTELGTDTQYF; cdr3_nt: TGTGCCAGCTCACCTCGGACGGAGTTGGGCACAGATACGCAGTATTTT
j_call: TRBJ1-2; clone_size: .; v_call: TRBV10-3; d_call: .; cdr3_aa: CAISEDNYGYTF; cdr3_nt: TGTGCCATCAGTGAGGACAACTATGGCTACACCTTC
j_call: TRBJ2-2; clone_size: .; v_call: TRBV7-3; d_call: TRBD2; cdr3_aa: CASSSGLAMNTGELFF; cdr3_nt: TGTGCCAGCAGTTCGGGACTAGCAATGAACACCGGGGAGCTGTTTTTT
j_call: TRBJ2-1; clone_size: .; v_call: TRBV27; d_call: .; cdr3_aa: CASSPGVNEQFF; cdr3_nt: TGTGCCAGCAGTCCCGGGGTGAATGAGCAGTTCTTC
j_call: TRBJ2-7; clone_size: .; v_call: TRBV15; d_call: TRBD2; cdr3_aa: CATSRDKGGEQYF; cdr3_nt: TGTGCCACCAGCAGAGACAAGGGAGGGGAGCAGTACTTC
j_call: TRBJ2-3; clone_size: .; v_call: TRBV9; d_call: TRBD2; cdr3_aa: CASSSGRAGDTQYF; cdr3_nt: TGTGCCTCCTCGAGCGGGAGGGCTGGCGATACGCAGTATTTT
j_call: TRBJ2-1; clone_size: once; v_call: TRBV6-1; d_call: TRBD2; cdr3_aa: CASSEGSAGGPLNEQFF; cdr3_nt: TGTGCCAGCAGTGAAGGGTCGGCGGGAGGGCCCCTCAATGAGCAGTTCTTC
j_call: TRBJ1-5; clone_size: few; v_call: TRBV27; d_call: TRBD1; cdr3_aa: CASSDREGAQPQHF; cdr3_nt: TGTGCCAGCAGTGACCGCGAGGGGGCTCAGCCCCAGCATTTT
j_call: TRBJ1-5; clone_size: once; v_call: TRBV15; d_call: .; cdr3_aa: CATSRDRLSASNQPQHF; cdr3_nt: TGTGCCACCAGCAGAGATAGGTTGTCAGCTAGCAATCAGCCCCAGCATTTT
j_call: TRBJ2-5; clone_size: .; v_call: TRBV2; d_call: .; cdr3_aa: CASLAWTTTKAQYF; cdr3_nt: TGTGCCAGCCTTGCGTGGACTACCACCAAGGCCCAGTACTTC
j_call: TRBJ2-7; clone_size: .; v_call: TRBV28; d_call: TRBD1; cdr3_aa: CASSLRDRPYEQYF; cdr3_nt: TGTGCCAGCAGTCTCCGGGACAGACCCTACGAGCAGTACTTC
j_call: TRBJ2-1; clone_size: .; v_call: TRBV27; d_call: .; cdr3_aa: CASSSSWEQFF; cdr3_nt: TGTGCCAGCAGTTCCTCTTGGGAGCAGTTCTTC
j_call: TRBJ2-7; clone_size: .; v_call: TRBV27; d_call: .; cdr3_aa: CASSPLATRGAYYEQYF; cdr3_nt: TGTGCCAGCAGTCCCCTGGCGACACGGGGGGCCTATTACGAGCAGTACTTC
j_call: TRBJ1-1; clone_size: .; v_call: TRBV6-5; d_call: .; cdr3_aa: CASSYGTDGNTEAFF; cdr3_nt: TGTGCCAGCAGTTACGGGACGGACGGGAACACTGAAGCTTTCTTT